The next 15 T cell receptor beta chains were all read from a single sample in a study of control samples from healthy donors and cancer patients. Repertoires were generated with immunoSEQ multiplex PCR, while TCRdb's copy carries only in-frame clones and drops some. Seen here are about 120,000 clones, about 89% observed once, and the top ten hold 40%. Material: blood. The source of these receptors is a man aged 45-60 years in good health.

The rearrangement uses TRBV5-1 and TRBJ1-1; weak D call: TRBD1 (5 bases). The CDR3 loop spans 12 amino acids. V lost 2 bases, J lost 7 bases, and 9 bases lay in between. Germline CDR1 reads SGHRS; CDR2 reads YFSETQ. The CDR3 protein is CASSFRGVEAFF. CDR3 sequence (DNA): TGCGCCAGCAGCTTTAGAGGGGTTGAAGCTTTCTTT.

This chain links TRBV5-4 with TRBJ1-1, with no clear D. The CDR3 is made up of 15 amino acids. Per the germline V gene, CDR1 is SGHNT and CDR2 is YYREEE (reference sequence). With 3 bases removed from V and 0 bases from J, the gap between germline ends came to 12 bases. The DNA for the CDR3 is TGTGCCAGCAGCTCTCCAAAAAGCGTGAACACTGAAGCTTTCTTT. Translation: CASSSPKSVNTEAFF.

The chain carries TRBV3-1 (or the pseudogene TRBV3-2) and TRBJ1-2; TRBD1 aligns across 8 bases. CDR1 is LGHDT and CDR2 is YNNKEL in the germline V gene (reference sequence). CDR3 length: 15 residues. Trimming cost V 4 bases and J 2 bases; bases outside gene matches: 6. The CDR3 protein is CASSPRTGKNYGYTF. CDR3 nucleotides: TGTGCCAGCAGCCCCCGGACAGGGAAAAACTATGGCTACACCTTC.

The rearrangement joins TRBV15 to TRBJ1-1; 9 bases line up with TRBD1. This CDR3 region has 14 residues. The ends lost 6 bases at V and 1 base at J; junction bases unmatched: 3. CDR1 and CDR2 from the germline V gene are LNHNV and YYDKDF (reference sequence). CDR3 residues: CATRPTGGNTEAFF. DNA for the CDR3: TGTGCCACCAGACCGACAGGGGGGAACACTGAAGCTTTCTTT.

This chain joins TRBV19 and TRBJ2-3; weak D call: TRBD2 (5 bases). Trimming stripped 3 bases from V and 2 bases from J, with 9 bases between. The CDR3 sequence is 14 residues long. Per the germline V gene, CDR1 is LNHDA and CDR2 is SQIVND (reference sequence). The CDR3 DNA follows: TGTGCCAGTAGTATTAGGACTGTCACAGATACGCAGTATTTT. This encodes CASSIRTVTDTQYF.

V is TRBV29-1 and J is TRBJ1-1; D perhaps matches TRBD1 (5 bases). The V and J ends lost 3 bases and 4 bases respectively, with 6 bases between them. This CDR3 region has 11 residues. Germline V gene sequence: CDR1 SQVTM, CDR2 ANQGSEA. The CDR3 sequence: CSVDGGTEAFF. DNA of the CDR3: TGCAGCGTTGACGGGGGCACTGAAGCTTTCTTT.

The chain joins TRBV7-2 to TRBJ2-5; 9 nucleotides match TRBD2. Germline V gene data show CDR1 as SGHTA and CDR2 as FQGNSA. Trimming at V came to 5 bases and at J to 5 bases, leaving 15 bases not matched to a gene. CDR3 length equals 17 residues. The CDR3: CASSEQSGARGGETQYF. For the CDR3, the DNA is TGTGCCAGCAGCGAACAGTCGGGGGCGCGGGGGGGGGAGACCCAGTACTTC.

The rearrangement joins TRBV19 to TRBJ1-5; perhaps TRBD1 as D (6 bases). The germline gives CDR1 LNHDA, CDR2 SQIVND (reference sequence). There are 15 residues in the CDR3. The V end lost 1 base, the J end lost 5 bases, and 12 bases lay between the germline ends. The CDR3: CASSIATGTDQPQHF. The CDR3 nucleotides are TGTGCCAGTAGTATAGCGACAGGAACAGATCAGCCCCAGCATTTT.

The V and J genes are TRBV5-1 and TRBJ2-7, with TRBD1 matching over 9 bases. V lost 0 bases, J lost 2 bases, and 3 bases stayed unmatched. This CDR3 region has 15 residues. Germline V CDR1 and CDR2: SGHRS, YFSETQ. The CDR3 loop reads CASSLDTGGPYEQYF. The CDR3, as DNA: TGCGCCAGCAGCTTGGATACAGGGGGCCCCTACGAGCAGTACTTC.

Of note for this clone: The sample carries other DNA sequences with the same CDR3. The V and J genes are TRBV18 and TRBJ1-1, with D perhaps matching TRBD1 (5 bases). This CDR3 contains 13 residues. The V gene lost 3 bases and the J gene lost 3 bases, with 8 bases spanning the gap. Per germline, CDR1 KGHSH and CDR2 LQKENI. CDR3 nucleotides: TGTGCCAGCTCACCGGGAGGGGACACTGAAGCTTTCTTT. Encoded protein: CASSPGGDTEAFF.

The chain employs TRBV5-4 and TRBJ2-5; D may be TRBD1 (6 bases). The length of the CDR3 is 14 residues. Germline CDR1 and CDR2: SGHNT and YYREEE (reference sequence). V was clipped by 1 base and J by 1 base, with 8 bases between them. The CDR3: CASSLRQAQETQYF. CDR3 coding DNA: TGTGCCAGCAGCTTGCGACAGGCCCAAGAGACCCAGTACTTC.

This clone turned up a few times. This chain connects TRBV6-1 to TRBJ2-3, with D possibly matching TRBD2 (6 bases). The CDR3 contains 17 residues. CDR1 is MNHNS and CDR2 is SASEGT in the germline V gene. Trimming shortened V by 1 base and J by 0 bases, and 14 bases separated the two germline ends. The CDR3 DNA follows: TGTGCCAGCAGTGAAGTGATGGGCGGGGCAAGCACAGATACGCAGTATTTT. This gives the protein CASSEVMGGASTDTQYF.

This chain connects TRBV3-1 (or the pseudogene TRBV3-2) to TRBJ2-3; unclear D gene. CDR3 size: 12 residues. Germline-derived CDR1 and CDR2 are LGHDT and YNNKEL (reference sequence). Between the trimmed V and J ends, which lost 0 bases and 10 bases, there was a span of 8 bases. The CDR3 is CASSQEKDAQYF. The DNA for the CDR3 is TGTGCCAGCAGCCAAGAGAAGGACGCGCAGTATTTT.

This chain links TRBV9 with TRBJ1-4; TRBD1 matches 9 bases. Germline CDR1 is SGDLS and CDR2 is YYNGEE. The CDR3 contains 14 residues. J gave up 6 bases and V 0 bases, and 0 bases lay outside the gene matches. CDR3 nucleotides: TGTGCCAGCAGCGTAGGACAGGGGGATGAAAAACTGTTTTTT. Translating gives CASSVGQGDEKLFF.

CDR3 nucleotide sequence: TGTGCCAGCAGCGTAGTGGTTGGGAAGGCTGAAGCTTTCTTT. Translation: CASSVVVGKAEAFF. The chain couples TRBV9 to TRBJ1-1; D ambiguous. This CDR3 is 14 amino acids long. V was trimmed by 0 bases and J by 6 bases, leaving 12 bases between them. Germline CDR1 reads SGDLS; CDR2 reads YYNGEE.